One T cell receptor (beta chain) is described in this entry. Trimming left V 2 bases short and J 4 bases short, with 15 bases between. The CDR3 totals 15 residues. Germline loops: CDR1 MNHEY, CDR2 SVGAGI. The sample is drawn from a study of blood T cell repertoires in COVID-19. At the level of the study: Samples taken during acute and convalescent COVID-19 were collected in the United States, Italy and Spain.

Clinical history as reported by participants underpinned cohort assignment. Exposed participants came across a COVID-19 case within 2 weeks before study entry. Method: immunoSEQ multiplex PCR; TCRdb's copy keeps in-frame clones and lacks some. The sample holds a few hundred thousand clones, about 88% seen once. What was sequenced was PBMCs or T cells enriched from blood (not recorded which). The rearrangement uses TRBV6-5 and TRBJ2-7; TRBD1 might be the D (5 bases). The receptor comes from a woman aged 18-35 years who had been exposed to COVID-19. The CDR3 protein is CASSYQMAGSYEQYF. The CDR3, as DNA: TGTGCCAGCAGTTACCAGATGGCAGGGTCTTACGAGCAGTACTTC.